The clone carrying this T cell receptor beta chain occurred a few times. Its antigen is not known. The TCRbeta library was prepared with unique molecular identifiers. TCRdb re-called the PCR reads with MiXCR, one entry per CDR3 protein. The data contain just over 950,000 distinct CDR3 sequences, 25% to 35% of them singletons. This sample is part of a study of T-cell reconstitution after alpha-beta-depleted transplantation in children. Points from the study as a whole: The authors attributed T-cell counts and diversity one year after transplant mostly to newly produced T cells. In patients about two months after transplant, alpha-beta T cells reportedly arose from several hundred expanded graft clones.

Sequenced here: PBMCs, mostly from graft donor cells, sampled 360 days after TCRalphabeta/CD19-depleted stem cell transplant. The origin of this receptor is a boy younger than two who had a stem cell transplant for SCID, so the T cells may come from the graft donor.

The CDR3 sequence is CSARDGLGSGQGATQYF. CDR3 coding DNA: TGCAGTGCTAGAGATGGCCTTGGGTCGGGACAGGGGGCGACGCAGTACTTC. The chain joins TRBV20-1 to TRBJ2-7; 12 nucleotides agree with TRBD1. Germline V gene sequence: CDR1 DFQATT, CDR2 SNEGSKA (reference sequence). CDR3 length: 17 amino acids. V shed 0 bases and J 9 bases; nucleotides not matched to a gene: 15.